The following is a TCR beta chain sequence with its context. Per the original methods: Reference gene primer amplification gave nucleated cell count estimates. The table came from immunoSEQ multiplex PCR; TCRdb's copy has only in-frame clones and leaves some out. That table gives V, J and clone size, and the DNA gave D and trimming. Counted here are 70,000 or so clones, approximately 73% occurring once; the ten biggest clones make up 14% to 15%. The record originates from a study of blood T cell repertoires in COVID-19. On the study more broadly: Whether acute or convalescent, the COVID-19 samples came from the United States, Italy and Spain.

Seattle patient enrollment occurred during active infection, with longitudinal follow-up thereafter. The clonotype comes from a man between 60 and 70 years old with COVID-19, enrolled during active disease. The sample taken for sequencing was peripheral blood.

The CDR3 coding sequence is TGTGCCAGCAGCTTAAGACAGAACTATGGCTACACCTTC. Translating gives CASSLRQNYGYTF. The gene calls are TRBV7-9 and TRBJ1-2, with D possibly being TRBD1 (5 bases). Germline V gene lookup returns CDR1 SEHNR and CDR2 FQNEAQ (reference sequence). V dropped 2 bases and J dropped 2 bases, with 6 bases sitting between them. The CDR3 runs 13 residues. Together with reference TRBV7-9 and TRBJ1-2, the CDR3 gives the full variable domain: DTGVSQNPRHKITKRGQNVTFRCDPISEHNRLYWYRQTLGQGPEFLTYFQNEAQLEKSRLLSDRFSAERPKGSFSTLEIQRTEQGDSAMYLCASSLRQNYGYTFGSGTRLTVV.